The 3 T cell receptor beta chains below were found in one sample sequenced in a study of shared clonotypes between healthy human individuals. The assay was immunoSEQ multiplex PCR, and TCRdb's table has in-frame clones only and misses some. The sample holds hundreds of thousands of clones; 74% are singletons and the top ten take under 2%. Sequenced input: memory CD4+ T cells sorted from blood. Subset indicated: CD45RA-negative fraction. The receptors were sampled from a woman younger than 45 in good health.

A few counts support this clone. The J gene is TRBJ1-3, the V gene TRBV28; the D is unclear. The CDR3 extends over 14 amino acids. V was trimmed by 7 bases and J by 1 base, leaving 11 bases between them. Germline lookup yields CDR1 MDHEN and CDR2 SYDVKM. The CDR3, as DNA: TGTGCCAGCATCGCCTCCTGGTCTGGAAACACCATATATTTT. It translates to CASIASWSGNTIYF.

The DNA for the CDR3 is TGTGCCATCGGGACAGCCTTAGACTACGAGCAGTACTTC. Encoded protein: CAIGTALDYEQYF. The chain uses TRBV27 and TRBJ2-7, with TRBD1 matching 7 bases. This CDR3 comprises 13 residues. Germline CDR1 is MNHEY and CDR2 is SMNVEV (reference sequence). The V segment lost 10 bases and the J segment 3 bases; nucleotides outside the gene matches: 9.

CDR3 in DNA: TGTGCCAGCAGCGCCCTAGCGGGAGATCTCCCCACAGATACGCAGTATTTT. Translation gives CASSALAGDLPTDTQYF. The chain combines TRBV9 with TRBJ2-3; 10 bases agree with TRBD2. J gave up 2 bases and V 3 bases, and 9 bases lay outside the gene matches. Germline V gives CDR1 SGDLS, CDR2 YYNGEE. The CDR3 runs to 17 residues.